This passage covers 13 T cell receptor beta chains from one sample sequenced in a study of monozygotic twins with inflammatory bowel disease. TCRdb reprocessed the 5' RACE reads and keeps a single row for each CDR3 protein, giving no DNA. This sample's table reports 300,000 to 450,000 distinct CDR3 sequences. The specimen was blood. The source of these receptors is a human donor with ulcerative colitis or Crohn's disease, or a healthy co-twin of an affected twin (not recorded which).

The chain is built from TRBV5-1 and TRBJ2-3; the D gene TCRdb calls, TRBD2, cannot be checked with no DNA. CDR1 is SGHRS, CDR2 YFSETQ, per germline. The CDR3 consists of 17 residues. The CDR3: CASSPRTSGLSTDTQYF.

J is TRBJ1-5 and V is TRBV19; TCRdb's assignment of TRBD1 cannot be checked, as there is no DNA. The CDR3 consists of 15 residues. CDR1 and CDR2 from the germline V gene are LNHDA and SQIVND (reference sequence). This CDR3 reads CASSTGGAGNQPQHF. The variable domain in full, with the rest retrieved from reference TRBV19 and TRBJ1-5, is DGGITQSPKYLFRKEGQNVTLSCEQNLNHDAMYWYRQDPGQGLRLIYYSQIVNDFQKGDIAEGYSVSREKKESFPLTVTSAQKNPTAFYLCASSTGGAGNQPQHFGDGTRLSIL.

The chain links TRBV20-1 to TRBJ2-5; with no DNA, the TCRdb D assignment of TRBD1 cannot be verified. The V gene's germline CDR1 is DFQATT and CDR2 SNEGSKA (reference sequence). The CDR3 runs 12 residues. The CDR3 loop is CSSRRGGETQYF.

The chain has TRBV29-1 and TRBJ2-4; checking the TCRdb D call of TRBD1 is not possible without DNA. Germline loops: CDR1 SQVTM, CDR2 ANQGSEA. The CDR3 extends over 13 amino acids. The CDR3 sequence: CSATRDRGNIQYF.

The chain couples TRBV10-2 to TRBJ1-6. Germline V gene data show CDR1 as WSHSY and CDR2 as SAAADI. CDR3 length: 12 amino acids. CDR3 amino acids: CASRHTNSPLHF.

This rearrangement joins TRBV3-1 to TRBJ1-2. The CDR3 is made up of 14 amino acids. CDR1 is LGHDT and CDR2 is YNNKEL in the germline V gene (reference sequence). The CDR3 reads CASRFLQANYGYTF.

The J gene is TRBJ1-5, the V gene TRBV9; absent DNA, TCRdb's TRBD1 call cannot be checked. CDR3 size: 15 residues. CDR1 SGDLS and CDR2 YYNGEE come from the germline V gene. CDR3 residues: CASSAGQGVRQPQHF.

This sequence joins TRBV12-3 or TRBV12-4 and TRBJ1-1; TCRdb picks TRBD1, but there is no DNA to check that call. The CDR3 loop spans 14 amino acids. The CDR3: CASSFSDRATEAFF.

Here the CDR3 reads CASSPQPSGYYEQYF. The V gene is TRBV5-1, the J gene TRBJ2-7; TCRdb designates TRBD2, a call that cannot be tested without DNA. CDR1 and CDR2 (germline): SGHRS, YFSETQ. This CDR3 has 15 residues.

The CDR3 here is CASSLGKGTSGPSSNQPQHF. J is TRBJ1-5 and V is TRBV5-4; the D call of TRBD1 rests on TCRdb alone, since no DNA is present to check it. The CDR3 is 20 amino acids. CDR1 is SGHNT and CDR2 is YYREEE in the germline V gene (reference sequence).

The V gene is TRBV20-1, the J gene TRBJ2-3; TCRdb gives TRBD2 as the D gene, but with no DNA this cannot be confirmed. This CDR3 is built from 18 residues. The germline V gene encodes CDR1 DFQATT and CDR2 SNEGSKA (reference sequence). The CDR3 sequence: CSARLPAGGTHHTDTQYF.

The genes are TRBV19 and TRBJ2-7. The germline V gene has CDR1 LNHDA and CDR2 SQIVND (reference sequence). This CDR3 has 14 residues. CDR3 loop: CASSPALITYEQYF.

This sequence joins TRBV7-9 and TRBJ2-7. The CDR3 extends over 13 amino acids. Germline CDR1 and CDR2: SEHNR and FQNEAQ (reference sequence). The CDR3 loop is CASSLVLPYEQYF.